Below, one TCR beta chain is given with its context. This specimen belongs to a study of blood T cell repertoires in COVID-19. Study in general: The study drew acute and convalescent COVID-19 samples from the United States, Italy and Spain. PBMCs, B-cell-depleted T cells, or T cells were the source of the cDNA or gDNA that made up the material.

V was shortened by 4 bases and J by 6 bases, with 7 bases between the two germline ends. The CDR3 contains 11 residues. As originally analysed: Reference gene primer amplification yielded estimated nucleated cell counts. The data were produced by immunoSEQ multiplex PCR, yet TCRdb's version contains in-frame clones alone and is incomplete. The DNA gave D and trimming, while V, J and clone size come from that table. The sample consists of over 120,000 clones, roughly 89% of them appearing once. This receptor was obtained from a woman aged 50 to 65 with active or convalescent COVID-19. The chain recombines TRBV12-3 or TRBV12-4 with TRBJ2-7; D uncertain. The sequenced sample was peripheral blood. This CDR3 reads CASSSLGEQYF. In DNA, the CDR3 is TGTGCCAGCAGTTCTCTCGGCGAGCAGTACTTC.